This TCR beta chain comes out of a study of cytomegalovirus exposure and HLA in healthy donors. Whole-study findings and limits: Many donors shared some public TCRs, even though most TCR sequences were rare.

Comment on this clone: Its antigen remains unidentified.

The data were produced by immunoSEQ multiplex PCR, yet TCRdb's version contains in-frame clones alone and is incomplete. The table records about 110,000 clones, almost 90% of them present only once. Germline V gene lookup returns CDR1 MNHNS and CDR2 SASEGT. The CDR3 consists of 11 residues. Trimming removed 2 bases at V and 5 bases at J, with 3 bases between. The study drew the donors from its roughly 130-subject validation cohort, separate from the approximately 700-subject first cohort. The material sequenced was PBMCs. This TCR was sampled from a woman in her late teens or twenties in good health and CMV-seronegative. The rearrangement uses TRBV6-1 and TRBJ1-1; D uncertain. CDR3 nucleotides: TGTGCCAGCAGTGAACGGACTGAAGCTTTCTTT. It yields the protein CASSERTEAFF.